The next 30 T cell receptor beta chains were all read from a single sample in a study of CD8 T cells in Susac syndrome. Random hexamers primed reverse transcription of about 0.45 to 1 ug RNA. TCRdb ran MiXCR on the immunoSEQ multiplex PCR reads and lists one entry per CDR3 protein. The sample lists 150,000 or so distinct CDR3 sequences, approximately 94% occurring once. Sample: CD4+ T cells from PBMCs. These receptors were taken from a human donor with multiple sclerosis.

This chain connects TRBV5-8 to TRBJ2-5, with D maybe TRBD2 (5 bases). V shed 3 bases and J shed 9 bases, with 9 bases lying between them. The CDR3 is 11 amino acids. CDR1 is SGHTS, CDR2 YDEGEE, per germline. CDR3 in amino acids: CASSSVRAQYF. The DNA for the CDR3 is TGTGCCAGCAGCTCCGTGAGGGCCCAGTACTTC.

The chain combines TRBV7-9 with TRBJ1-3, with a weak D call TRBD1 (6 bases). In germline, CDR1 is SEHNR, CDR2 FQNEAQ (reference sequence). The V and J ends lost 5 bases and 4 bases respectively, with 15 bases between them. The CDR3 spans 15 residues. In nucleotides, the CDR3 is TGTGCCAGCAGCGCGGGGGGCGCGAGAGGAAACACCATATATTTT. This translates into CASSAGGARGNTIYF.

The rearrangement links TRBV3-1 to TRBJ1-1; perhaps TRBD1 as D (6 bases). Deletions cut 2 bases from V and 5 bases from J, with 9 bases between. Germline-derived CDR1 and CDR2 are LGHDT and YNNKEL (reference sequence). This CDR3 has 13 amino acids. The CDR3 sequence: CASSQPGQTEAFF. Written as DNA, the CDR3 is TGTGCCAGCAGCCAACCCGGACAGACTGAAGCTTTCTTT.

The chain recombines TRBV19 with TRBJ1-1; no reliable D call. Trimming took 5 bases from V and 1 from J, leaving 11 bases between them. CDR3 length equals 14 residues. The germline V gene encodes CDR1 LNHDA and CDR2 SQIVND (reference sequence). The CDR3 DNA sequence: TGTGCCAGTAGTCTCCCCCCGGGGAACACTGAAGCTTTCTTT. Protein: CASSLPPGNTEAFF.

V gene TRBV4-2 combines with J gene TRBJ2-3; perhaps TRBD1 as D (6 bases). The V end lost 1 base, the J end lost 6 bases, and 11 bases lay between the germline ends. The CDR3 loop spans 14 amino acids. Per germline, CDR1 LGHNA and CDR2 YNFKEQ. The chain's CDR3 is CASSQASQGDTQYF. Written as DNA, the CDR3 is TGTGCCAGCAGCCAAGCATCGCAGGGGGATACGCAGTATTTT.

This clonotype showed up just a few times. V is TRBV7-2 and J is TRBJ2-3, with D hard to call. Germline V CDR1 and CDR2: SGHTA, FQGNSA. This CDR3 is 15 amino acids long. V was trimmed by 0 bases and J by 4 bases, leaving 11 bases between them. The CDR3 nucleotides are TGTGCCAGCAGCTTAGCTCATGCCGAGGCAGATACGCAGTATTTT. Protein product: CASSLAHAEADTQYF.

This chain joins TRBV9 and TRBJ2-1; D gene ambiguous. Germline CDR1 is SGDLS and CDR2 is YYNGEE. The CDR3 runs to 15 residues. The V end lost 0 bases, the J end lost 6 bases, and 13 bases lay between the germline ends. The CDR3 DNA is TGTGCCAGCAGCGTAGATCCCCTAGTGCCCAATGAGCAGTTCTTC. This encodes CASSVDPLVPNEQFF.

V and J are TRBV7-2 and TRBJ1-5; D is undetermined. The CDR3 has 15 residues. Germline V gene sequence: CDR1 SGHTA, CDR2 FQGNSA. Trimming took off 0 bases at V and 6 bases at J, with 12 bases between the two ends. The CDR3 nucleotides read TGTGCCAGCAGCTTAGCCGGCGGTGTTGGTCAGCCCCAGCATTTT. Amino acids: CASSLAGGVGQPQHF.

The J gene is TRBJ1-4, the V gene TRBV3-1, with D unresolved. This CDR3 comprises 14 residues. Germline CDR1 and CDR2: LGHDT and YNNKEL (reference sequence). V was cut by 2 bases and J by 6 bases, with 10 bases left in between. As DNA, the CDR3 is TGTGCCAGCAGCCAAAATAGAGGGTATGAAAAACTGTTTTTT. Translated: CASSQNRGYEKLFF.

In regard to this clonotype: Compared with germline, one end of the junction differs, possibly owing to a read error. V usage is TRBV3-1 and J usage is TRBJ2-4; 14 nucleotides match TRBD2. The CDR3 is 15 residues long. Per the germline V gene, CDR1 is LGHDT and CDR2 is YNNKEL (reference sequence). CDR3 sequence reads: CASSRIGTSGRGSDF. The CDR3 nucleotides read TGTGCCAGCAGTCGGATCGGGACTAGCGGGAGAGGTAGCGACTTC. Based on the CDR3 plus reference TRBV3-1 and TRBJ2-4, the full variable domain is DTAVSQTPKYLVTQMGNDKSIKCEQNLGHDTMYWYKQDSKKFLKIMFSYNNKELIINETVPNRFSPKSPDKAHLNLHINSLELGDSAVYFCASSRIGTSGRGSDFGAGTRLSVL.

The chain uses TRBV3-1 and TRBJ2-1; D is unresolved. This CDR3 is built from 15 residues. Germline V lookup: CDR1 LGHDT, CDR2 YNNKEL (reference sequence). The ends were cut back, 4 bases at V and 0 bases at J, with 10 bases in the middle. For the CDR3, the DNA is TGTGCCAGCAGCCCGAGCTTCACCTCCTACAATGAGCAGTTCTTC. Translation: CASSPSFTSYNEQFF.

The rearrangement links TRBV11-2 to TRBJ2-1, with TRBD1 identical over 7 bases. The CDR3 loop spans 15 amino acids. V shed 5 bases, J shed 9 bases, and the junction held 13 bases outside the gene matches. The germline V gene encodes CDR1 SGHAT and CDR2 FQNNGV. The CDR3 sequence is CASSPDRLMFGEQFF. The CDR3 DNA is TGTGCCAGCAGCCCGGACAGGCTTATGTTCGGTGAGCAGTTCTTC.

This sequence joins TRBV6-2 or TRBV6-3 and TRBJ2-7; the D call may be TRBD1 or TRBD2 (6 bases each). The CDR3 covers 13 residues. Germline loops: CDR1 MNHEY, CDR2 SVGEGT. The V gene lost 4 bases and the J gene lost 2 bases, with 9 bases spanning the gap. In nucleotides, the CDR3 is TGTGCCAGCAGTTCCGGGGGCCCCTACGAGCAGTACTTC. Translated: CASSSGGPYEQYF.

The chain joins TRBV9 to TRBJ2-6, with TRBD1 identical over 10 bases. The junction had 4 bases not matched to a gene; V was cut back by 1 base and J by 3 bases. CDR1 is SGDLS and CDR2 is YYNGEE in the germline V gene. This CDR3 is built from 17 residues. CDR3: CASSVRTGGYGANVLTF. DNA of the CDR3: TGTGCCAGCAGCGTAAGGACAGGGGGTTATGGGGCCAACGTCCTGACTTTC.

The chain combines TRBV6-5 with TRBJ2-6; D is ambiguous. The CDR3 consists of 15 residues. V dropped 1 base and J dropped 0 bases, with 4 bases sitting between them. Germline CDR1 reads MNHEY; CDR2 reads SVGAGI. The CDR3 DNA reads TGTGCCAGCAGTTACTGGCACTCTGGGGCCAACGTCCTGACTTTC. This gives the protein CASSYWHSGANVLTF.

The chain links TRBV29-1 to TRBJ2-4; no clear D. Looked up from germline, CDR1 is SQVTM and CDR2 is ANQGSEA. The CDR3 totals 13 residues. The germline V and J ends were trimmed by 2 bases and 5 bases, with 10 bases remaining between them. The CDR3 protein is CSVERLGENIQYF. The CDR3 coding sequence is TGCAGCGTTGAAAGACTTGGTGAAAACATTCAGTACTTC.

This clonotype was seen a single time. The CDR3 reads CASSPRAGAYNEQFF. The CDR3 bases are TGTGCCAGCAGTCCCCGGGCGGGAGCCTACAATGAGCAGTTCTTC. The rearrangement links TRBV7-2 to TRBJ2-1; TRBD2 matches 7 bases. The CDR3 totals 15 residues. Germline V gene lookup returns CDR1 SGHTA and CDR2 FQGNSA. V shed 6 bases, J shed 2 bases, and the junction held 7 bases outside the gene matches.

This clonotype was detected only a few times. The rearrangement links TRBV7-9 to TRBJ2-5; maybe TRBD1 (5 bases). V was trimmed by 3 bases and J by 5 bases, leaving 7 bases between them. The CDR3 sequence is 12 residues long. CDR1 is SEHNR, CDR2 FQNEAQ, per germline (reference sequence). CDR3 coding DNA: TGTGCCAGCAGCTTTTCAGGGGAGACCCAGTACTTC. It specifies CASSFSGETQYF.

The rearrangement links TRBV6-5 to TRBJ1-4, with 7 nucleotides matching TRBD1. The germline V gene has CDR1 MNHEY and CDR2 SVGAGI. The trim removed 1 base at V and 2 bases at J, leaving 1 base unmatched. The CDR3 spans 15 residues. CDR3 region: CASSYLGGTNEKLFF. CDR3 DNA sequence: TGTGCCAGCAGTTACTTAGGGGGCACTAATGAAAAACTGTTTTTT.

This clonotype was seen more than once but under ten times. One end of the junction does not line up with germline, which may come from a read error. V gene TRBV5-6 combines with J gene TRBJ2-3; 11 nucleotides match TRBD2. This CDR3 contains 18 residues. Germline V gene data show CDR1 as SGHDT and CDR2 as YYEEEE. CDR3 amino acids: CASSLVWGTSGLTDTQYF. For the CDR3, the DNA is TGTGCTAGCAGCTTGGTCTGGGGGACTAGCGGACTCACAGATACGCAGTATTTT.

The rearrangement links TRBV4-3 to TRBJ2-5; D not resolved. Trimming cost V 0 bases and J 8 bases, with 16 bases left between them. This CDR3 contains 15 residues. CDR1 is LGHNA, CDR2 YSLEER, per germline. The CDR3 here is CASSQDRNPLITQYF. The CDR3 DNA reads TGCGCCAGCAGCCAAGATCGGAACCCATTGATCACCCAGTACTTC.

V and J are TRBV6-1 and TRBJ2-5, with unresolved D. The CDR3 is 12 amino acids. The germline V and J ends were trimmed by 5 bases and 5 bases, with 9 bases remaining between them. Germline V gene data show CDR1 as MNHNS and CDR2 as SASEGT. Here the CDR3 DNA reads TGTGCCAGCAGTTTCTCTTGGGAGACCCAGTACTTC. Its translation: CASSFSWETQYF.

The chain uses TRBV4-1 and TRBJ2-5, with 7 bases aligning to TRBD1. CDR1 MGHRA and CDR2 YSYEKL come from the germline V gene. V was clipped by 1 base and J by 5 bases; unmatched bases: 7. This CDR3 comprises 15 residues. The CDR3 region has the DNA TGCGCCAGCAGCCAAGGTCACAGGGGTCGTGAGACCCAGTACTTC. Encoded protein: CASSQGHRGRETQYF.

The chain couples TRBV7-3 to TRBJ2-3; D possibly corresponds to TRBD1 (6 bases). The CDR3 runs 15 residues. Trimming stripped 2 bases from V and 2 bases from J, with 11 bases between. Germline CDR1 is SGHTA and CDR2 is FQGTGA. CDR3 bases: TGTGCCAGCAGCTTATGGGGACACTCCACAGATACGCAGTATTTT. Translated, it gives CASSLWGHSTDTQYF. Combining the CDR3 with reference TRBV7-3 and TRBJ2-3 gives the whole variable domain GAGVSQTPSNKVTEKGKYVELRCDPISGHTALYWYRQSLGQGPEFLIYFQGTGAADDSGLPNDRFFAVRPEGSVSTLKIQRTERGDSAVYLCASSLWGHSTDTQYFGPGTRLTVL.

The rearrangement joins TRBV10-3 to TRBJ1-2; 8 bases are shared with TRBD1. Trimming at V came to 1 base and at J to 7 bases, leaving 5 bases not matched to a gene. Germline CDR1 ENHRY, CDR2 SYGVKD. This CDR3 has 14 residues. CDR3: CAISELGQGSGYTF. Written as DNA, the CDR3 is TGTGCCATCAGTGAGTTAGGACAGGGTTCTGGCTACACCTTC.

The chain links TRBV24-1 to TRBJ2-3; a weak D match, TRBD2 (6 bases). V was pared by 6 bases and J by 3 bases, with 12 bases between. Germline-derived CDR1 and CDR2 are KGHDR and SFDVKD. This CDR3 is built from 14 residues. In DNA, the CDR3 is TGTGCCACCAGTCCCCGACTAGATACAGATACGCAGTATTTT. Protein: CATSPRLDTDTQYF.

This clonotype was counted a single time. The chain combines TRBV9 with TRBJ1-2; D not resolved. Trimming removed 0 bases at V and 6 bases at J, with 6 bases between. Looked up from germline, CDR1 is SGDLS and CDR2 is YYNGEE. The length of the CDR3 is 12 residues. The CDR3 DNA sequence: TGTGCCAGCAGCGTAGACGGGGATGGCTACACCTTC. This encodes CASSVDGDGYTF.

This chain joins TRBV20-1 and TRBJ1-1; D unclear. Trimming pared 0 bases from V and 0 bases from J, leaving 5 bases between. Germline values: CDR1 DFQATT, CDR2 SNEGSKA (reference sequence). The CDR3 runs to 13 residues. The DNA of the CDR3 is TGCAGTGCTAGAGAAGACTTGAACACTGAAGCTTTCTTT. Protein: CSAREDLNTEAFF.

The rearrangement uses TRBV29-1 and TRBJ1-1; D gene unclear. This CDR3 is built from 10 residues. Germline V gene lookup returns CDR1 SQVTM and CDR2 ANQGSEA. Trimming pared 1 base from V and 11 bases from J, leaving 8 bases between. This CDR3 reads CSVEAGGAFF. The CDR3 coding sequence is TGCAGCGTTGAAGCCGGAGGGGCTTTCTTT.

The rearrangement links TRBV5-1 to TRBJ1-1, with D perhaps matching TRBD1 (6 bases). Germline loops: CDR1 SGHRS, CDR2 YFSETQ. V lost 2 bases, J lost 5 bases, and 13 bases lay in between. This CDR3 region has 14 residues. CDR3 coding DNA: TGCGCCAGCAGCTTACAGGGTCTGGAGACTGAAGCTTTCTTT. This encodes CASSLQGLETEAFF.